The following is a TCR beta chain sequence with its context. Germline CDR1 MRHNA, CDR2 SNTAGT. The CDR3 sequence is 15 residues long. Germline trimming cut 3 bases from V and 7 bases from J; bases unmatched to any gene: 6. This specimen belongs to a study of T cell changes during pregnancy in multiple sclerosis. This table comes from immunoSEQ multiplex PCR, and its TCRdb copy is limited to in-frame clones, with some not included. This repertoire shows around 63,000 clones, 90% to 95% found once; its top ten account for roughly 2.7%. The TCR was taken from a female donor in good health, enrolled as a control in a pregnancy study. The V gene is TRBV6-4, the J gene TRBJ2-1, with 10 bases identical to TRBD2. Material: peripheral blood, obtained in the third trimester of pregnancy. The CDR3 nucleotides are TGTGCCAGCAGTGAGGGGAGCGGGGGGGCGAATGAGCAGTTCTTC. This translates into CASSEGSGGANEQFF.